This record covers a single T cell receptor (beta chain). This sample is part of a study of T cell responses to AZD1222 COVID-19 vaccine. Clones were sequenced by immunoSEQ multiplex PCR, and TCRdb holds only the in-frame ones, with some missing. Among approximately 120,000 clones listed, around 90% were seen once. Deletions cut 3 bases from V and 3 bases from J, with 18 bases between. CDR1 DFQATT and CDR2 SNEGSKA come from the germline V gene (reference sequence). CDR3 length equals 16 residues. This TCR derives from an adult in good health. The specimen comprised peripheral blood, sampled on day 0 of AZD1222 vaccination. The V and J genes are TRBV20-1 and TRBJ1-5; no clear D. The CDR3 nucleotides read TGCAGTGCTAGTTTTCAGGAGGGATATTCCAATCAGCCCCAGCATTTT. This gives the protein CSASFQEGYSNQPQHF.